The T cell receptor (beta chain) described here comes from a study of radiotherapy plus CTLA-4 blockade in lung cancer. Across the study: Among enrolled patients, approximately 18% responded and 31% achieved disease control. Findings and limits, study-wide: Interferon-beta, together with early blood T cell clone dynamics, reportedly best predicted response.

TCRdb's table, derived via immunoSEQ multiplex PCR, lists solely in-frame clones and lacks some. This table holds around 71,000 clones, 70% to 80% found once. In this sample, this clone turned up a few times. No antigen is known for it. Germline values: CDR1 SQVTM, CDR2 ANQGSEA. The CDR3 extends over 13 amino acids. V dropped 6 bases and J dropped 5; count of bases not matched to a gene: 8. The receptor was isolated from a human donor with non-small cell lung cancer whose response to radiotherapy plus ipilimumab could not be evaluated. Some clones in this sample may be carry-over from other donors' samples. The V gene is TRBV29-1, the J gene TRBJ2-5; 8 bases line up with TRBD1. This sample comprised peripheral blood, obtained from a patient treated with radiotherapy plus ipilimumab. The CDR3 DNA is TGCAGCGTGCGACAGGGGCAAGGGGAGACCCAGTACTTC. It yields the protein CSVRQGQGETQYF.